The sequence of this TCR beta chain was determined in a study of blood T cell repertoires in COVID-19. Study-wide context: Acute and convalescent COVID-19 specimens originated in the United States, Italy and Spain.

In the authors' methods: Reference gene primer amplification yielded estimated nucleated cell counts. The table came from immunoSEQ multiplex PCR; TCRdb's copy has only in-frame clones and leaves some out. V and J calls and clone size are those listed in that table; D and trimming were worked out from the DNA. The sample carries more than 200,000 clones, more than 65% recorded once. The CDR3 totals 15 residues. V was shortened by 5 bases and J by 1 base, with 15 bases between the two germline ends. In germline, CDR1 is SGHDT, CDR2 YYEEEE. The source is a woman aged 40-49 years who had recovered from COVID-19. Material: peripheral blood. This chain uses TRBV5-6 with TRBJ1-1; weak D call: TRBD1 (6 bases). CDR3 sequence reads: CASRVLDRENTEAFF. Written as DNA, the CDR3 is TGTGCCAGCAGGGTTCTGGACAGAGAGAACACTGAAGCTTTCTTT.